What follows are 10 T cell receptor beta chains derived from one specimen sequenced in a study of tissue T cells after allogeneic stem cell transplantation. Assay used: immunoSEQ multiplex PCR; TCRdb lists only in-frame clones, some missing. The table has roughly 8,100 clones, under 40% seen once. Time point reported: mouse harvest day 14 after allogeneic transplant. The graft held 10^6 splenic CD5+ T cells and 10^7 T-cell-depleted bone marrow cells. The sequencing sample was made of skin. The receptors stem from a female BALB/c mouse given C57BL/6 T cells with graft-versus-host disease after an allogeneic hematopoietic cell transplant.

Regarding this clone: Gene names and germline match the mouse. Sequencing ends 1 residue short of the CDR3 end; the germline J gene provides the rest. This sequence joins TRBV16 and TRBJ2-5; 11 bases align to TRBD2. There are 14 residues in the CDR3. V lost 5 bases, J lost 3 bases, and 1 base stayed unmatched. Germline CDR1 is SGHSA and CDR2 is FRNQAP. The CDR3 DNA, read in part, is TGTGCAAGCAGCCGGGACTGGGGGCAAGACACCCAGTAC. Its protein product is CASSRDWGQDTQY. The whole CDR3 protein is CASSRDWGQDTQYF.

This clone has more than one count but fewer than ten. Gene names denote mouse genes. Coverage ceases 1 residue before the CDR3 finishes, and the germline J gene fills in the end. The J gene is TRBJ1-3, the V gene TRBV4; 10 bases align to TRBD1. Trimming took 5 bases from V and 4 from J; bases not matched to a gene: 5. CDR1 LGHDT and CDR2 YNNKQL come from the germline V gene (reference sequence). CDR3 length: 15 amino acids. Partial CDR3 DNA: TGTGCCAGCAGCCTGGGACAGGGGTGGGGAAATACGCTCTAT. Protein: CASSLGQGWGNTLY. The entire CDR3 sequence reads CASSLGQGWGNTLYF.

In this sample, this clone is medium-sized. The gene names here belong to mouse. The CDR3 end is not reached by the read, which stops 1 residue before it; the germline J gene fills it in. This sequence joins TRBV26 and TRBJ2-7; a weak D match, TRBD1 (5 bases). V gave up 5 bases and J gave up 5 bases, with 7 bases separating them. CDR1 KGHPV and CDR2 FQNQEV come from the germline V gene (reference sequence). The CDR3 has 11 amino acids. Partial CDR3 DNA: TGTGCCAGCAGTGCCAGGGATGAACAGTAC. Translated, it gives CASSARDEQY. The whole CDR3 protein is CASSARDEQYF.

This clone was observed a handful of times. Gene names and germline refer to mouse. The DNA ends 1 residue before the CDR3 does, and the rest of the CDR3 is filled in from the germline J gene. The chain couples TRBV26 to TRBJ2-7; D possibly corresponds to TRBD2 (6 bases). This CDR3 has 14 residues. The germline CDR1 and CDR2 sequences are KGHPV and FQNQEV (reference sequence). Deletions cut 2 bases from V and 0 bases from J, with 8 bases between. CDR3 DNA (partial): TGTGCCAGCAGTCTGCTGGGGAGCTCCTATGAACAGTAC. The encoded protein is CASSLLGSSYEQY. The entire CDR3 protein reads CASSLLGSSYEQYF.

This clone has more than one count but fewer than ten. Mouse gene names apply. The DNA ends 1 residue before the CDR3 does, and the rest of the CDR3 is filled in from the germline J gene. This specimen includes other DNA sequences encoding the same CDR3. The V gene is TRBV26, the J gene TRBJ1-3; the D gene is possibly TRBD1 (5 bases). CDR3 length: 14 amino acids. CDR1 and CDR2 from the germline V gene are KGHPV and FQNQEV (reference sequence). The V gene lost 6 bases and the J gene lost 0 bases, with 9 bases spanning the gap. CDR3 bases read: TGTGCCAGCAGCCCCGACAGTTCTGGAAATACGCTCTAT. It is translated as CASSPDSSGNTLY. The CDR3 in its entirety is CASSPDSSGNTLYF.

Of note for this clone: Mouse names are used for the genes. The CDR3 end lies 1 residue beyond the end of the read and is filled in from the germline J gene. The gene calls are TRBV31 and TRBJ1-4; no firm D call. The CDR3 sequence is 14 residues long. Trimming took 0 bases from V and 0 from J, leaving 5 bases between them. Germline V gene sequence: CDR1 GKSSPN, CDR2 SITVG. CDR3 amino acids: CAWSLRISNERLFF. Incomplete CDR3 DNA: TGTGCCTGGAGTCTCAGGATTTCCAACGAAAGATTATTT.

Details on this clone: The gene symbols are mouse symbols. The missing CDR3 end, 1 residue past where the read stops, is filled in from the germline J gene. The rearrangement uses TRBV26 and TRBJ2-4; 12 bases agree with TRBD2. V dropped 7 bases and J dropped 4; count of bases not matched to a gene: 3. Germline CDR1 and CDR2: KGHPV and FQNQEV (reference sequence). The CDR3 runs to 14 residues. CDR3 sequence: CASTRDWGENTLYF. The sequenced CDR3 bases are TGTGCCAGCACCCGGGACTGGGGGGAAAACACCTTGTAC. Full variable domain (rest looked up from reference TRBV26 and TRBJ2-4): NSKVIQTPRYLVKGQGQKAKMRCIPEKGHPVVFWYQQNKNNEFKFLINFQNQEVLQQIDMTEKRFSAECPSNSPCSLEIQSSEAGDSALYLCASTRDWGENTLYFGAGTRLSVL.

A word on this clone: The gene names here belong to mouse. The read stops 1 residue short of the end of the CDR3; the missing end is completed from the germline J gene. V gene TRBV3 combines with J gene TRBJ1-1; no reliable D call. Germline CDR1 is SNHLY and CDR2 is FYNGKV (reference sequence). The CDR3 loop spans 14 amino acids. V lost 1 base and J lost 1, with 7 bases in between. This CDR3 reads CASSLERGNTEVFF. The covered CDR3 bases are TGTGCCAGCAGCTTAGAACGGGGGAACACAGAAGTCTTC.

Note on this clone: All gene names here are mouse names. The read ends 1 residue before the CDR3 terminus; that terminus is restored from the germline J gene. The chain links TRBV26 to TRBJ2-3, with D unclear. CDR1 is KGHPV, CDR2 FQNQEV, per germline (reference sequence). V lost 6 bases and J lost 0, with 7 bases in between. CDR3 length: 13 residues. The CDR3 region is CASRKASAETLYF. CDR3 bases read: TGTGCCAGCAGGAAAGCTAGTGCAGAAACGCTGTAT.

The sample holds a few counts of this clone. Gene names are mouse gene names. Coverage ceases 1 residue before the CDR3 finishes, and the germline J gene fills in the end. V and J are TRBV26 and TRBJ1-4; D is uncertain. Trimming removed 4 bases from V and 0 bases from J, with 3 bases in between. This CDR3 has 13 amino acids. CDR1 KGHPV and CDR2 FQNQEV come from the germline V gene (reference sequence). CDR3 region: CASSPFSNERLFF. The CDR3 DNA, read in part, is TGTGCCAGCAGTCCCTTTTCCAACGAAAGATTATTT.